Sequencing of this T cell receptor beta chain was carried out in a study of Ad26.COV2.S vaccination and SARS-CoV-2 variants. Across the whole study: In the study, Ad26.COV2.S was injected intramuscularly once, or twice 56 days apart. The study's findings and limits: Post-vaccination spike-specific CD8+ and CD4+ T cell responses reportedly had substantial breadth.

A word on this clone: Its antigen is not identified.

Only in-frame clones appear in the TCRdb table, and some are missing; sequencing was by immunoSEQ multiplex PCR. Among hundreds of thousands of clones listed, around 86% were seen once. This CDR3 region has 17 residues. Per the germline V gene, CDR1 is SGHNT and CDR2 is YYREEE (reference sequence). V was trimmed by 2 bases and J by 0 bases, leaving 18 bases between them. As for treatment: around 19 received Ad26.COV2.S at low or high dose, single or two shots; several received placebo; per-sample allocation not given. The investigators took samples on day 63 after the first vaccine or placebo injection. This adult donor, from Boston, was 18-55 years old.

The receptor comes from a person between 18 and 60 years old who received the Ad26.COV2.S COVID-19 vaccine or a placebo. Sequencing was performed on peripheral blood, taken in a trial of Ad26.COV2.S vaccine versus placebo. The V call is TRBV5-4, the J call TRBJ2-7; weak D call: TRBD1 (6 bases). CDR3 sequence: CASSFTHRDKPSYEQYF. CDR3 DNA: TGTGCCAGCAGCTTCACACACCGGGACAAGCCCTCCTACGAGCAGTACTTC. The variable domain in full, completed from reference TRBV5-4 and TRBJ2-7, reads ETGVTQSPTHLIKTRGQQVTLRCSSQSGHNTVSWYQQALGQGPQFIFQYYREEENGRGNFPPRFSGLQFPNYSSELNVNALELDDSALYLCASSFTHRDKPSYEQYFGPGTRLTVT.